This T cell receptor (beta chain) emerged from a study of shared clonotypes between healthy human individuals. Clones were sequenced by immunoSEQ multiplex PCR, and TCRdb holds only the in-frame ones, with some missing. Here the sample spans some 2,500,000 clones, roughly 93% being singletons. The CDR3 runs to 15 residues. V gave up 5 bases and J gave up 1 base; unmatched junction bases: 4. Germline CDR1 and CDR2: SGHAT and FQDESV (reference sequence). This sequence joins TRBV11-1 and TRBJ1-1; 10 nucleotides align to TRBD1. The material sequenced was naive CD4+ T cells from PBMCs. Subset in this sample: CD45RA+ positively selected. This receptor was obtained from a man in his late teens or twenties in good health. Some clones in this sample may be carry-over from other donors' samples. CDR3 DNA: TGTGCCAGCAGCAAGGGGGACAGGGGGAACACTGAAGCTTTCTTT. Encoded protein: CASSKGDRGNTEAFF.